This is a list of T cell receptor beta chains from one sample in a study of metastatic and nonmetastatic thyroid tumors. TCRdb redid the clone calls on the PCR reads using MiXCR. The sample yields more than 13,000 clones, under 25% seen once. The specimen was blood. The receptor source for this set is a female donor with papillary thyroid cancer or a benign thyroid nodule (not recorded which). Some clones in this sample may be carry-over from other donors' samples. CDR3s include the opening cysteine and the closing phenylalanine or tryptophan. Each record gives: J gene, V gene, D gene, clone size, CDR3 length, CDR3 protein, CDR3 DNA. D genes are given only for firm matches. The listing skips clone size in some rows; elsewhere it reads once, few, many or a size class.

>TRBJ2-7|TRBV27|-|few|16
CASSFGGGGSVYEQYF
TGTGCCAGCAGTTTTGGGGGTGGGGGGTCGGTCTACGAGCAGTACTTC
>TRBJ2-7|TRBV4-3|-|few|15
CASSQDDATYYEQYF
TGCGCCAGCAGCCAAGATGATGCGACGTACTACGAGCAGTACTTC
>TRBJ2-7|TRBV20-1|-|once|13
CSAPRGALIEQYF
TGCAGTGCTCCAAGAGGGGCCCTCATCGAGCAGTACTTC
>TRBJ1-1|TRBV19|-|many|14
CASSISQVLTEAFF
TGTGCCAGTAGTATTAGCCAGGTACTCACTGAAGCTTTCTTT
>TRBJ2-7|TRBV4-1|-|few|17
CASSQFSRGTLEGEQYF
TGCGCCAGCAGCCAATTTAGTAGGGGGACGCTCGAGGGCGAGCAGTACTTC
>TRBJ1-3|TRBV24-1|-|few|12
CATSDHGNTIYF
TGTGCCACCAGTGACCATGGAAACACCATATATTTT
>TRBJ1-6|TRBV30|TRBD1|many|12
CAWRGQGVTLHF
TGTGCCTGGAGAGGACAGGGGGTCACCCTCCACTTT
>TRBJ1-2|TRBV14|-|-|14
CASSQDGIRYGYTF
TGTGCCAGCAGCCAAGACGGGATTCGATATGGCTACACCTTC
>TRBJ2-1|TRBV5-1|TRBD2|many|15
CASAKTAGGRGEQFF
TGCGCCAGCGCCAAAACAGCGGGGGGGCGGGGTGAGCAGTTCTTC
>TRBJ2-7|TRBV7-8|-|medium-sized|11
CASARAYEQYF
TGTGCCAGCGCCAGGGCCTACGAGCAGTACTTC
>TRBJ1-3|TRBV20-1|-|-|13
CSAREEIGNTIYF
TGCAGTGCTAGAGAGGAAATCGGAAACACCATATATTTT
>TRBJ1-6|TRBV20-1|-|-|14
CSASLRTNNSPLHF
TGCAGTGCTAGTCTCAGGACGAATAATTCACCCCTCCACTTT
>TRBJ1-1|TRBV7-2|-|-|14
CAGSLESVSRRSFF
TGTGCCGGCAGCTTAGAGTCAGTAAGCAGAAGATCTTTCTTT
>TRBJ2-5|TRBV6-1|TRBD1|few|18
CASGVRPRSGTVKETQYF
TGTGCCAGCGGCGTGCGCCCGCGTTCGGGGACAGTAAAAGAGACCCAGTACTTC
>TRBJ1-1|TRBV7-8|-|many|14
CASSFERRNTEAFF
TGTGCCAGCAGCTTCGAAAGACGGAACACTGAAGCTTTCTTT
>TRBJ1-2|TRBV11-2|TRBD1|many|15
CASSFSQGTVEGYTF
TGTGCCAGCAGTTTCTCCCAAGGGACAGTCGAGGGCTACACCTTC
>TRBJ1-1|TRBV27|-|few|14
CASRRQTMKTEALF
TGTGCCAGCAGAAGACAGACCATGAAAACTGAAGCTTTATTT
>TRBJ1-2|TRBV28|TRBD1|medium-sized|13
CASGDSLLYGYTF
TGTGCCAGCGGGGACAGCCTTCTCTATGGCTACACCTTC
>TRBJ2-7|TRBV6-6|TRBD2|medium-sized|15
CASSYRAGGQNEQYF
TGTGCCAGCAGTTACCGAGCGGGGGGACAAAACGAGCAGTACTTC
>TRBJ2-3|TRBV18|-|many|16
CASSPRTQKTTDTQYF
TGTGCCAGCTCACCGAGGACACAAAAGACCACAGATACGCAGTATTTT
>TRBJ1-5|TRBV28|-|-|15
CASNGDFSGNQPQHF
TGTGCCAGCAACGGGGACTTTTCGGGCAATCAGCCCCAGCATTTT
>TRBJ1-2|TRBV11-2|-|few|14
CASSLGPGAYGYTF
TGTGCCAGCAGCTTAGGGCCAGGTGCCTATGGCTACACCTTC
>TRBJ2-1|TRBV20-1|-|-|14
CSARRGLTINEQFF
TGCAGTGCTAGGCGGGGCCTCACTATCAATGAGCAGTTCTTC
>TRBJ1-5|TRBV5-5|-|-|16
CASSLVVGDSNQPQHF
TGTGCCAGCAGCTTGGTAGTCGGGGATAGCAATCAGCCCCAGCATTTT
>TRBJ2-5|TRBV12-3/TRBV12-4|TRBD2|many|15
CASSKTSGRVETQYF
TGTGCCAGCAGTAAAACTAGCGGGAGGGTGGAGACCCAGTACTTC
>TRBJ2-2|TRBV19|TRBD2|-|17
CASTSRGKREVNGELFF
TGTGCCAGTACCTCCCGTGGGAAGCGGGAGGTGAACGGGGAGCTGTTTTTT
>TRBJ2-7|TRBV20-1|-|medium-sized|15
CSARSGFGLSYEQYF
TGCAGTGCTAGATCCGGGTTTGGACTATCCTACGAGCAGTACTTC
>TRBJ2-5|TRBV20-1|TRBD2|-|15
CSAGGTSGIQETQYF
TGCAGTGCGGGGGGGACTAGCGGGATACAAGAGACCCAGTACTTC